This TCR beta chain was retrieved from a study of T cell responses to AZD1222 COVID-19 vaccine. The germline V and J ends were trimmed by 5 bases and 2 bases, with 5 bases remaining between them. This CDR3 has 12 residues. Germline V gene sequence: CDR1 LGHDT, CDR2 YNNKEL (reference sequence). General study findings and limits: Donors, mostly white British, included more females; clonal diversity was possibly underestimated.

Sequenced by immunoSEQ multiplex PCR; TCRdb stores in-frame clones only, minus some. Among approximately 70,000 clones listed, more than 75% were seen once. Remarks on this clone: The target antigen is unknown.

The chain employs TRBV3-1 (or the pseudogene TRBV3-2) and TRBJ2-3, with D unclear. The receptor was derived from an adult in good health. The sequencing here drew on peripheral blood, taken on day 0 of AZD1222 vaccination. Here the CDR3 DNA reads TGTGCCAGCAGCTATAACACAGATACGCAGTATTTT. It encodes CASSYNTDTQYF.